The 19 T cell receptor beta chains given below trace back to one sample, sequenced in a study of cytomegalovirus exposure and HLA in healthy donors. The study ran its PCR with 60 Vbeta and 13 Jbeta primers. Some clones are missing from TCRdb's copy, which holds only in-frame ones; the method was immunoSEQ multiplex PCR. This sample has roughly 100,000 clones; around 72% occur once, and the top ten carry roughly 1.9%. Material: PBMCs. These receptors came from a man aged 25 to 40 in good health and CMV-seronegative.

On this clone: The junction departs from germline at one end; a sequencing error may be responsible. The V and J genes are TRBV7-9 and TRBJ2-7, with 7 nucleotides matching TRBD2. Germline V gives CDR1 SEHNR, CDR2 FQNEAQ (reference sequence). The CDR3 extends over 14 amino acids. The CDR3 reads CSSSPLARPYEQYF. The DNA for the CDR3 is TGTTCCAGCAGCCCACTAGCGCGGCCCTACGAGCAGTACTTC.

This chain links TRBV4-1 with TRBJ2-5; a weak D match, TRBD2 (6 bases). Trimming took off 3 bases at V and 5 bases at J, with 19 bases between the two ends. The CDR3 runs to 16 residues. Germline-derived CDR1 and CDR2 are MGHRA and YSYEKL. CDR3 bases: TGCGCCAGCAGCCAGGCGAAGGGGACGGGAGACGAGACCCAGTACTTC. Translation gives CASSQAKGTGDETQYF.

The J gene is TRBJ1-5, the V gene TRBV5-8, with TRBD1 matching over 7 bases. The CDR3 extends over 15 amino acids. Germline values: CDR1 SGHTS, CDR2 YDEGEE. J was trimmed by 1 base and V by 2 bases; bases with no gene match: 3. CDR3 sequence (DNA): TGTGCCAGCAGCTTCCGGACAGGCAGCAATCAGCCCCAGCATTTT. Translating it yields CASSFRTGSNQPQHF.

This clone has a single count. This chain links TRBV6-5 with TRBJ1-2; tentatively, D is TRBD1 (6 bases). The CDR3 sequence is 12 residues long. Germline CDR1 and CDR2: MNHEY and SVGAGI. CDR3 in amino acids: CASVGGTLGYTF. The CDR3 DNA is TGTGCAAGTGTGGGAGGGACATTGGGCTACACCTTC.

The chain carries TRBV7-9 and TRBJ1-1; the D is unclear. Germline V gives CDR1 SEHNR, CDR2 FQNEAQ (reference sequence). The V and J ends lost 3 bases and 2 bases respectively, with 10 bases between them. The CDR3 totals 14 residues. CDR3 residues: CASSFLPGNTEAFF. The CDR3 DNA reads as TGTGCCAGCAGCTTCCTCCCAGGAAACACTGAAGCTTTCTTT.

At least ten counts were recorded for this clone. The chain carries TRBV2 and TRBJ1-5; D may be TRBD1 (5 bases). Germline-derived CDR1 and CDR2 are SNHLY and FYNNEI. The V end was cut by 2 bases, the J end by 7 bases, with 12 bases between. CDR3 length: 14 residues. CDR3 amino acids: CASSESQAQQPQHF. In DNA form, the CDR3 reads TGTGCCAGCAGTGAATCACAGGCACAGCAGCCCCAGCATTTT. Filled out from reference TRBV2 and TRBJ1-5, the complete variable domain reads EPEVTQTPSHQVTQMGQEVILRCVPISNHLYFYWYRQILGQKVEFLVSFYNNEISEKSEIFDDQFSVERPDGSNFTLKIRSTKLEDSAMYFCASSESQAQQPQHFGDGTRLSIL.

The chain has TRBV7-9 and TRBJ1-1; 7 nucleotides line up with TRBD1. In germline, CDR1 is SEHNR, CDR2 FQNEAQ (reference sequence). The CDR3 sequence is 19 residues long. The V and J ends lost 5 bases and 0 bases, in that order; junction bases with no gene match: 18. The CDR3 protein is CASSPTGGGLGFMNTEAFF. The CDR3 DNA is TGTGCCAGCAGCCCAACGGGAGGGGGCCTAGGATTCATGAACACTGAAGCTTTCTTT. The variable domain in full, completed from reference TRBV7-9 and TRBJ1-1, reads DTGVSQNPRHKITKRGQNVTFRCDPISEHNRLYWYRQTLGQGPEFLTYFQNEAQLEKSRLLSDRFSAERPKGSFSTLEIQRTEQGDSAMYLCASSPTGGGLGFMNTEAFFGQGTRLTVV.

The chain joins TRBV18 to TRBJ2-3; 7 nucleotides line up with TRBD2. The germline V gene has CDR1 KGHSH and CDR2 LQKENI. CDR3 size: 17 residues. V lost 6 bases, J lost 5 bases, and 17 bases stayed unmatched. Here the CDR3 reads CASSPQRSGDVGDTQYF. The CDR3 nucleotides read TGTGCCAGCTCTCCCCAACGGAGCGGGGATGTAGGAGATACGCAGTATTTT.

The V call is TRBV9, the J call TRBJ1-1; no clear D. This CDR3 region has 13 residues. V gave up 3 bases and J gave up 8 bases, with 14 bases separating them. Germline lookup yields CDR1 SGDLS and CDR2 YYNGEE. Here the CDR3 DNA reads TGTGCCAGCAGCGCCACAGAGGAGGGAGAAGCTTTCTTT. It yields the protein CASSATEEGEAFF.

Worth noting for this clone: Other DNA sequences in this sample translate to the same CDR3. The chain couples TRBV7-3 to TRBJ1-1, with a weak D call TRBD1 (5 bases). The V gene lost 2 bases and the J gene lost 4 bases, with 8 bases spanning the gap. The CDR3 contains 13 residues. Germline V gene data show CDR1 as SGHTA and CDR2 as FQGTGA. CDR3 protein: CASSLGGSTEAFF. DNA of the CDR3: TGTGCCAGCAGCTTAGGGGGGAGCACTGAAGCTTTCTTT. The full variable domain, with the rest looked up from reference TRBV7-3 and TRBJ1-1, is GAGVSQTPSNKVTEKGKYVELRCDPISGHTALYWYRQSLGQGPEFLIYFQGTGAADDSGLPNDRFFAVRPEGSVSTLKIQRTERGDSAVYLCASSLGGSTEAFFGQGTRLTVV.

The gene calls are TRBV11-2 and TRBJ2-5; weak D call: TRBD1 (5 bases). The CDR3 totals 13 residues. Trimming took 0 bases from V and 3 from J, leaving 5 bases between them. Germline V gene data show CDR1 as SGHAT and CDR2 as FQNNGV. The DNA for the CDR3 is TGTGCCAGCAGCTTAGACAGGGAAGAGACCCAGTACTTC. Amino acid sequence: CASSLDREETQYF.

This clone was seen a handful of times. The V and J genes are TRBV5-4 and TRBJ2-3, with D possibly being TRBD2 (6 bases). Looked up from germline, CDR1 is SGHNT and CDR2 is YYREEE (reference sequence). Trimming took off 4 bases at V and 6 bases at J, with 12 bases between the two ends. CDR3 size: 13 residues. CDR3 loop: CASSPGGGDTQYF. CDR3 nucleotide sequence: TGTGCCAGCAGCCCCGGTGGGGGGGATACGCAGTATTTT.

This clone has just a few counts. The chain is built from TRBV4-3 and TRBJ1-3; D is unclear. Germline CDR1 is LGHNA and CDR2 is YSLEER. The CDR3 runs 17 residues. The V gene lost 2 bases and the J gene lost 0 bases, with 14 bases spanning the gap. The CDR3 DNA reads TGCGCCAGCAGCCAATTCTTCCCGGGTACCTCTGGAAACACCATATATTTT. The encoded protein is CASSQFFPGTSGNTIYF.

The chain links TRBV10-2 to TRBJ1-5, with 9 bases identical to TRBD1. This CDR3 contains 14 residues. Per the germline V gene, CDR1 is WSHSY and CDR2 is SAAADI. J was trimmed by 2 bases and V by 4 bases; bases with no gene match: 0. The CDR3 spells CASSGTGGNQPQHF. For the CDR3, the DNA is TGCGCCAGCAGTGGGACAGGGGGCAATCAGCCCCAGCATTTT.

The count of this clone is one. Here the CDR3 DNA reads TGCGCCAGCAGCTTGGAGGCAGGGGTGGGTACCGGCTACACCTTC. Its translation: CASSLEAGVGTGYTF. V gene TRBV5-1 combines with J gene TRBJ1-2, with D possibly TRBD1 on 6 matching bases. V lost 0 bases and J 8 bases, leaving 17 bases between the germline ends. The CDR3 is made up of 15 amino acids. Germline V gives CDR1 SGHRS, CDR2 YFSETQ.

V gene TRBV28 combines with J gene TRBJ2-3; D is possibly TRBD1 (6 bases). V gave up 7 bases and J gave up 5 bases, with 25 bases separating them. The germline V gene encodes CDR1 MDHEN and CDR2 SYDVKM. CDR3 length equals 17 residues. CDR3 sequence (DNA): TGTGCCAGCATGCTCTACCGGGCTCAGAGGGGGAGAGATACGCAGTATTTT. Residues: CASMLYRAQRGRDTQYF.

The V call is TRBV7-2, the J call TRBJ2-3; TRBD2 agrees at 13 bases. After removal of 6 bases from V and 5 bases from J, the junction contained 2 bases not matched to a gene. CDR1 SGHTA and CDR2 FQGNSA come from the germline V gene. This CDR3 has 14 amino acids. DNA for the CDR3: TGTGCCAGCAGACTAGCGGGAGGGCAAGATACGCAGTATTTT. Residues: CASRLAGGQDTQYF.

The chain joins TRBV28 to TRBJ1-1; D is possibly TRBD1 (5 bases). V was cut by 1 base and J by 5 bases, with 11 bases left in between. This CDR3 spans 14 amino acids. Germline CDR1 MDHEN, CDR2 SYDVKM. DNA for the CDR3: TGTGCCAGCAGTTTATCGGGGGTTCGAACTGAAGCTTTCTTT. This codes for CASSLSGVRTEAFF.

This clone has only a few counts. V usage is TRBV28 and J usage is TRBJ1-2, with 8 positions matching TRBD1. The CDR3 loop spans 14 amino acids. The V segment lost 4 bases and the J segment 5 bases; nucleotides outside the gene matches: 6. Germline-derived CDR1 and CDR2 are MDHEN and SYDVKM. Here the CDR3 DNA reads TGTGCCAGCAGTTCAGGGGGCGCAGGATATGGCTACACCTTC. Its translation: CASSSGGAGYGYTF.